Following are 8 T cell receptor beta chains from one sample sequenced in a study of blood T cell repertoires in COVID-19. The data were produced by immunoSEQ multiplex PCR, yet TCRdb's version contains in-frame clones alone and is incomplete. The sample shows about 310,000 clones, approximately 86% of them seen only once. The sequencing sample was made of peripheral blood. Receptors were obtained from a man aged 18-30 years with active or convalescent COVID-19.

Here the CDR3 reads CASSGRRGTEAFF. The DNA of the CDR3 is TGTGCCAGCAGTGGCCGACGGGGCACTGAAGCTTTCTTT. This chain connects TRBV28 to TRBJ1-1; D is ambiguous. With 5 bases removed from V and 4 bases from J, the gap between germline ends came to 11 bases. The CDR3 totals 13 residues. In germline, CDR1 is MDHEN, CDR2 SYDVKM.

The V gene is TRBV4-1, the J gene TRBJ2-7, with D possibly being TRBD2 (7 bases). V gave up 4 bases and J gave up 4 bases, with 14 bases separating them. The CDR3 length is 14 residues. CDR1 and CDR2 from the germline V gene are MGHRA and YSYEKL. The CDR3 region has the DNA TGCGCCAGCAGCCCGGGGGGCCGGGGGTACGAGCAGTACTTC. The encoded protein is CASSPGGRGYEQYF.

The chain uses TRBV7-3 and TRBJ2-5; 7 bases map to TRBD1. The CDR3 is 15 amino acids. With V trimmed by 5 bases and J by 4 bases, 10 bases remained unmatched. Germline CDR1 is SGHTA and CDR2 is FQGTGA. In nucleotides, the CDR3 is TGTGCCAGCAGCATGAACAGGGGCGCGACAGAGACCCAGTACTTC. Its translation is CASSMNRGATETQYF. The full variable domain, rest sourced from reference TRBV7-3 and TRBJ2-5, is GAGVSQTPSNKVTEKGKYVELRCDPISGHTALYWYRQSLGQGPEFLIYFQGTGAADDSGLPNDRFFAVRPEGSVSTLKIQRTERGDSAVYLCASSMNRGATETQYFGPGTRLLVL.

The CDR3 bases are TGTGCCAGCCAATTTACCCGGGACTCCTTCTACGAGCAGTACTTC. As protein: CASQFTRDSFYEQYF. The chain combines TRBV27 with TRBJ2-7, with D perhaps TRBD2 (6 bases). Trimming removed 8 bases at V and 3 bases at J, with 20 bases between. The CDR3 has 15 residues. Germline V gene sequence: CDR1 MNHEY, CDR2 SMNVEV (reference sequence).

V gene TRBV20-1 combines with J gene TRBJ1-5; the D is unclear. V shed 3 bases and J shed 5 bases, with 14 bases lying between them. The CDR3 has 14 amino acids. CDR1 is DFQATT, CDR2 SNEGSKA, per germline (reference sequence). The CDR3 coding sequence is TGCAGTGCTAGTTCCGGGCAGAGGGATCAGCCCCAGCATTTT. As protein: CSASSGQRDQPQHF.

The gene calls are TRBV28 and TRBJ1-4; D is unresolved. The germline CDR1 and CDR2 sequences are MDHEN and SYDVKM. The germline V and J ends were trimmed by 1 base and 5 bases, with 11 bases remaining between them. The CDR3 runs to 15 residues. This CDR3 reads CASSLLVRGNEKLFF. CDR3 coding DNA: TGTGCCAGCAGTTTATTGGTCAGAGGAAATGAAAAACTGTTTTTT. The full variable domain, completed using reference TRBV28 and TRBJ1-4, is DVKVTQSSRYLVKRTGEKVFLECVQDMDHENMFWYRQDPGLGLRLIYFSYDVKMKEKGDIPEGYSVSREKKERFSLILESASTNQTSMYLCASSLLVRGNEKLFFGSGTQLSVL.

This chain uses TRBV19 with TRBJ1-4, with 8 bases identical to TRBD1. With V trimmed by 4 bases and J by 6 bases, 4 bases remained unmatched. CDR3 length equals 14 residues. From germline, CDR1 is LNHDA and CDR2 SQIVND (reference sequence). The CDR3 DNA reads as TGTGCCAGTAGTACGACAGGGGATTATGAAAAACTGTTTTTT. Translation: CASSTTGDYEKLFF.

The chain recombines TRBV7-9 with TRBJ2-5; weak D call: TRBD2 (6 bases). This CDR3 comprises 15 residues. Germline V gives CDR1 SEHNR, CDR2 FQNEAQ (reference sequence). The V gene lost 5 bases and the J gene lost 3 bases, with 16 bases spanning the gap. The CDR3: CASSARGSGEETQYF. DNA of the CDR3: TGTGCCAGCAGCGCCCGGGGGAGCGGAGAAGAGACCCAGTACTTC. The variable domain in full, completed from reference TRBV7-9 and TRBJ2-5, reads DTGVSQNPRHKITKRGQNVTFRCDPISEHNRLYWYRQTLGQGPEFLTYFQNEAQLEKSRLLSDRFSAERPKGSFSTLEIQRTEQGDSAMYLCASSARGSGEETQYFGPGTRLLVL.